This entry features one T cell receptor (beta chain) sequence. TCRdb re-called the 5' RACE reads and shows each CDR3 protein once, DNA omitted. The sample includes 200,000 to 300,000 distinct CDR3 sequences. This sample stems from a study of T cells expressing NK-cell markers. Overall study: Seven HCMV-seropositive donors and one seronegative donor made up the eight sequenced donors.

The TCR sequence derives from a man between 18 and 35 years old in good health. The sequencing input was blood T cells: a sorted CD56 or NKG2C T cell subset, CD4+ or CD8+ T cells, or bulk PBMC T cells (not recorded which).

The CDR3 spells CASSFGAGGVIDEQFF. This rearrangement joins TRBV5-4 to TRBJ2-1; TCRdb outputs TRBD2, but without DNA this stays unchecked. This CDR3 contains 16 residues. Germline CDR1 reads SGHNT; CDR2 reads YYREEE (reference sequence).